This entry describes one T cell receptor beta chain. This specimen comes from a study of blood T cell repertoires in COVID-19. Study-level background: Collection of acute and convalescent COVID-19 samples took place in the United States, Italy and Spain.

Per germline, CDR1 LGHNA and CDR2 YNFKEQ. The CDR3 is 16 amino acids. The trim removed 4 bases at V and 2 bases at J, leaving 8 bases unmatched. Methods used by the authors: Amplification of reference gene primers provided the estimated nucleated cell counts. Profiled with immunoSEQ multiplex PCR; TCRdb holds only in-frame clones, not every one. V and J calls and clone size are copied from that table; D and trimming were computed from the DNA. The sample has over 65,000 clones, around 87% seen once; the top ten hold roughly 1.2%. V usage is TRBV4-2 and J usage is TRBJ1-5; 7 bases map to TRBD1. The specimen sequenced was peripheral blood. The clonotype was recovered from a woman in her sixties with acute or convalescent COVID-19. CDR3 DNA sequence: TGTGCCAGCAGCCCGCAGGGGGATATTGGCAATCAGCCCCAGCATTTT. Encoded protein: CASSPQGDIGNQPQHF.